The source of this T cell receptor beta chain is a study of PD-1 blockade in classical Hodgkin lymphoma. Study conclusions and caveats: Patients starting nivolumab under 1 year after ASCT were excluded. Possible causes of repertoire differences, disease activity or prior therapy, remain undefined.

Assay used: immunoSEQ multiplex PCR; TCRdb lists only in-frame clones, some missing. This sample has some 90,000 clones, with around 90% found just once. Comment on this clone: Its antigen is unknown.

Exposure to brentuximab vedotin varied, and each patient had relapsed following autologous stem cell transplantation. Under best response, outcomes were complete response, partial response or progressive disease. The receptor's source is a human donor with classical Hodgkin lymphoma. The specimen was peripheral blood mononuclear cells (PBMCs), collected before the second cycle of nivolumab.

The CDR3, as DNA: TGCGCCAGCAGCGAATTTCGGACAGGGTCCAACGAGCAGTACTTC. It yields the protein CASSEFRTGSNEQYF. The chain uses TRBV10-2 and TRBJ2-7, with 8 positions matching TRBD1. Trimming took 6 bases from V and 5 from J; bases not matched to a gene: 12. This CDR3 region has 15 residues. Germline CDR1 is WSHSY and CDR2 is SAAADI.